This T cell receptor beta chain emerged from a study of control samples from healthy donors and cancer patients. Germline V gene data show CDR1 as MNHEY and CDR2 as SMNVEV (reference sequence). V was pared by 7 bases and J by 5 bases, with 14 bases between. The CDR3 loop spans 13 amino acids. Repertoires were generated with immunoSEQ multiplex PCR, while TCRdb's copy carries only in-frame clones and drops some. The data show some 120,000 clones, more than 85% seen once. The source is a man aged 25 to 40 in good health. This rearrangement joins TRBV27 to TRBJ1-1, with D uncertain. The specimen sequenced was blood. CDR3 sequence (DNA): TGTGCCAGCACCCAAAAAGGCCTTACTGAAGCTTTCTTT. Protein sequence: CASTQKGLTEAFF.